The sequence of this T cell receptor (beta chain) was determined in a study of cytomegalovirus exposure and HLA in healthy donors. Study-level findings and limits: CMV antigen specificity of a few CMV-associated chains was confirmed in vitro. Listed as cytomegalovirus-associated were 150 to 200 TCR beta chains. First-cohort TCR clusters tended to co-occur in the approximately 110 validation repertoires, a later analysis found.

The CDR3 has 16 residues. J lost 5 bases, V lost 6 bases, and 8 bases had no gene match. Per germline, CDR1 MNHEY and CDR2 SMNVEV (reference sequence). Clones were sequenced by immunoSEQ multiplex PCR, and TCRdb holds only the in-frame ones, with some missing. Of over 200,000 clones listed, 85% to 90% are singletons. It was the roughly 110-subject validation cohort, separate from the roughly 700-subject first cohort, to which the donors belonged. This clone was counted once. Its antigen is unidentified. Other DNA sequences in this sample translate to the same CDR3. The origin of this receptor is a woman between 18 and 29 years old in good health and CMV-seronegative. The sample consisted of PBMCs. The V call is TRBV27, the J call TRBJ1-5, with 12 bases fitting TRBD1. This CDR3 is CASSPRDRGPYQPQHF. The CDR3 coding sequence is TGTGCCAGCAGCCCTAGGGACAGGGGGCCCTATCAGCCCCAGCATTTT.